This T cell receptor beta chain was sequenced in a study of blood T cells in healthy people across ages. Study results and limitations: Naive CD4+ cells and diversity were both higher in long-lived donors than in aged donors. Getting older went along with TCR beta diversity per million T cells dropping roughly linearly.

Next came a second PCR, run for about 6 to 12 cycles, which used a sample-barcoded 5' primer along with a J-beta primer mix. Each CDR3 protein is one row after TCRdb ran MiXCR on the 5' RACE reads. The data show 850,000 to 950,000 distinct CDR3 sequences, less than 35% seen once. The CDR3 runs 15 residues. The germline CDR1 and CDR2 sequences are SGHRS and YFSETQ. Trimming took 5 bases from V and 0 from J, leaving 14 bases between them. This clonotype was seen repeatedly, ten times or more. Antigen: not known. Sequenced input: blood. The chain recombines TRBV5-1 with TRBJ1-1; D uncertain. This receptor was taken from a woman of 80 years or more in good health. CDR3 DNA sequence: TGCGCCAGCAGAATAGCGGAGATTATGAACACTGAAGCTTTCTTT. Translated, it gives CASRIAEIMNTEAFF. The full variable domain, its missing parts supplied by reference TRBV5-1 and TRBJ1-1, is KAGVTQTPRYLIKTRGQQVTLSCSPISGHRSVSWYQQTPGQGLQFLFEYFSETQRNKGNFPGRFSGRQFSNSRSEMNVSTLELGDSALYLCASRIAEIMNTEAFFGQGTRLTVV.